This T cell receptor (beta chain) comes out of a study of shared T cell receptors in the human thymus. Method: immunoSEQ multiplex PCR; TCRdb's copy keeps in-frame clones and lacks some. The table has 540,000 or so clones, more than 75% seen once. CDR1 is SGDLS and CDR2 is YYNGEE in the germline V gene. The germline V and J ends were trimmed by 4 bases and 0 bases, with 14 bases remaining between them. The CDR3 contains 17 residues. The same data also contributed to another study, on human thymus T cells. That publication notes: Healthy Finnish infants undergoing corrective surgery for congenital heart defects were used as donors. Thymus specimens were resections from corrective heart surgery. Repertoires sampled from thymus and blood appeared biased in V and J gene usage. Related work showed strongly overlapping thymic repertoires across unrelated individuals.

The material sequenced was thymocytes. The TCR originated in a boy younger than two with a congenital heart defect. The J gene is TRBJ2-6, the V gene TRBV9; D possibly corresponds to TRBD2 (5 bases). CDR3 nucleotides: TGTGCCAGCAGCAGACGGTCTAGCCGCTCTGGGGCCAACGTCCTGACTTTC. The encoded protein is CASSRRSSRSGANVLTF.